The entry that follows covers one T cell receptor beta chain sequence. This clone was picked up one time. No antigen is known for it. No clone much larger than this one lies a single base away; base qualities are absent. The cohort consisted of 666 healthy bone marrow donors. At the time of sampling, all cohort members were nominally healthy, though unrecorded immune exposures were likely present. The donor was CMV seropositive and belonged to the group of 270 or so seropositive cohort members. A peripheral blood sample was collected from each donor, and TCR beta sequencing was performed on peripheral blood mononuclear cells. The Qiagen DNeasy Blood Extraction Kit was used to extract genomic DNA from the blood cell samples. This entry comes from a study of cytomegalovirus exposure and HLA in healthy donors (dated by TCRdb to 2017 to 2019). As for the study more broadly: According to an earlier analysis of 550 to 750 of the donors, roughly 180 million T cells yielded approximately 120 million unique TCR beta sequences and 250 to 350 Gb of sequence data. The T cell repertoires of 550 to 850 subjects were profiled by immunosequencing and related to cytomegalovirus serostatus. Both class I and class II loci were covered by HLA typing, at four-digit resolution. The aim of the study was to test whether cataloging public T cell receptors could identify signatures of past pathogen exposure. Donor age, sex, ethnicity and CMV serostatus were compiled together with the repertoire data. A separate validation cohort of approximately 130 different subjects was used in addition to the roughly 640-subject first cohort. A later genetic analysis used genome-wide SNP genotypes for about three fifths of the roughly 700 donors, treating that subset as a discovery cohort. Across around 400 genotyped donors of the cohort, an average of about 240,000 unique TCR beta nucleotide sequences per donor were sequenced, and 15% to 20% of those sequences were non-productive. Of the approximately 400 genotyped donors, approximately 82% fell in the genetic ancestry cluster associated with self-reported Caucasian donors. An earlier analysis of approximately 580 of the donors used high-throughput TCR beta sequencing to judge whether each TCR beta V gene segment behaved as functional or pseudogenic. Roughly five DR-DQ haplotypes were treated as single units for association and clustering because of strong linkage in the cohort. High-throughput TCR immunosequencing, statistical association of individual TCRs with disease status, and machine learning were combined to predict cytomegalovirus infection status. Typing coverage differed by locus: A, B, C, DRB1 and DQB1 were typed in roughly 620-630 donors, DQA1 in 500 to 550, DPA1 in around 610, and DPB1 in 400 to 480. All discovery cohort repertoires had been generated using a single sequencing platform. To study patterns of TCR occurrence, a later analysis re-analyzed previously published TCR beta repertoires from 666 donors and added high-resolution HLA genotyping. About 280 gigabases of sequencing data and approximately 93 million unique TCR sequences were included in an early release covering about 700 HLA-typed donors. The later analysis used no new phenotypic data to find candidate immune exposures, relying instead on TCR beta sequences and their occurrence across donors.

The germline V gene gives CDR1 as SGHDT and CDR2 as YYEEEE. At the junction V is shortened by 3 bases and J by 6 bases; bases outside the gene matches: 5. Inclusive of the bounding cysteine and phenylalanine, the CDR3 is 13 residues long. Only the CDR3 part of the read is kept: 39 bases, read in frame from the first base. Overall results and qualifications from the work: Roughly uniform sequencing depth across donors was assumed in presence/absence analyses, although this assumption may not hold. Because counts were too low, some 17 rarely observed V segments, including chromosome 9 orphons, were excluded from the earlier analysis of several hundred of the donors. Because some donors lacked HLA typing at each locus, the association tests relied only on the typed subset. At a false discovery rate of 0.05, a later analysis linked 16,000 or so TCR beta sequences to specific HLA alleles. Correlated functional status among segregating V segments might be attributable to linkage disequilibrium, but an unknown experimental factor could not be ruled out. Because the 87-base-pair reads could not distinguish some IMGT-functional V segments, including TRBV6-2 and TRBV6-3, those segments were excluded. When HLA alleles, especially DR and DQ, strongly co-occurred, attributing TCR associations to individual alleles was difficult. In a later analysis, TCR association rates were found to vary across HLA loci, with the most associated TCRs seen for DRB1 alleles and the fewest for HLA-C alleles. Most TCR sequences were seen in very few donors, while some public TCRs were found in many individuals. In vitro tests confirmed that three of the cytomegalovirus-associated TCR beta chains recognize cytomegalovirus antigens. The cohort was sequenced for TCR beta chains only, and without alpha or paired-chain data the features that could be detected were limited. A group of highly shared sequence variants was considered likely to be a technical artifact of the sequencing pipeline. A total of fewer than 200 TCR beta chains were listed by the study as associated with cytomegalovirus. The only immune exposure information available for the cohort was CMV serostatus. The authors suggested that the approach could potentially be extended to other disease states and immunological phenotypes. Several of the top co-occurrence clusters appeared to be linked to parvovirus B19, influenza, CMV and Epstein-Barr virus, according to a later analysis. A later genetic analysis reported fewer N-insertions in productive TCRs among donors in an Asian-associated ancestry cluster than the roughly 620-donor mean. According to a later analysis, most CMV-associated TCR beta chains appeared to be HLA-restricted, and the HLA associations seemed to be driven largely by CMV exposure. Cytomegalovirus status was reported to be diagnosed by the classifier with high specificity and sensitivity in both the original and validation cohorts. A further reported finding was that TCR beta sequences accurately predicted the HLA-A and HLA-B alleles for most subjects in the first cohort. In a later analysis, HLA-associated TCR beta chains showed more clonal expansion and lower generation probabilities than non-associated chains that were equally common. A later genetic analysis associated a missense DCLRE1C variant with V-gene and J-gene trimming of TCR beta chains, and an independent cohort replicated the association. An earlier analysis of approximately 500 of the donors showed that most TCR beta V segments appeared in productive rearrangements either about 87% or about 30% of the time, which broadly matched IMGT annotations.

The method was the immunoSEQ multiplex PCR assay. For the multiplex PCR, a mixture combining 60 forward primers for TCR Vbeta segments and 13 reverse primers for TCR Jbeta segments was used. The CDR3 region of rearranged TCR beta genes was amplified from genomic DNA with a multiplex PCR assay. Amplified TCR beta libraries were sequenced as 87-base-pair reads on the Illumina HiSeq System. The study's own analysis went as follows. In a later analysis, 77 million or so unique TCR beta chains were counted across the 650 to 700 repertoires, and around 10 million of these chains were shared by at least two donors. To remove PCR and sequencing errors, raw reads were error-corrected and collapsed into unique sequences using a nearest-neighbor algorithm that merged closely related sequences. V, D and J gene segments were assigned by aligning CDR3 sequences to IMGT reference sequences. Each retained sequence needed at least a six-nucleotide match to both a V gene segment and a J gene segment. A rearrangement was called productive if the CDR3 had no stop codons and remained in frame with V and J, and every other rearrangement was called non-productive. CDR3 was defined by IMGT convention, running from the second conserved V-encoded cysteine to the conserved J-encoded phenylalanine. The earlier analysis of 500 to 600 of the donors excluded sequences that lacked an unambiguous match to a single V gene segment. In an earlier analysis of approximately 550 of the donors, V segments were called functional above 56.7% productive rearrangements and were called segregating when the between-donor standard deviation exceeded 5%. To diagnose cytomegalovirus status from the catalog of TCR beta chain sequences, a statistical classification framework was built. A later analysis assigned V and J genes by comparing TCR nucleotide sequences with IMGT/GENE-DB human TR gene sequences. A later analysis assigned CDR3 sequences and most-parsimonious VDJ recombination scenarios with the TCRdist pipeline. In a later analysis, each TCR beta chain was defined by its CDR3 amino acid sequence together with its V-gene family, and reads lacking a unique V-gene family were excluded. To address suspected cross-contamination and a sequencing artifact, a later analysis removed some 620 highly shared, low-generation-probability nucleotide sequences. A later analysis calculated a clonal expansion index for each public chain from normalized within-repertoire ranks of inferred template counts. A later analysis computed generation probabilities with a VDJ recombination model fitted to out-of-frame rearrangements, and checked the results against IGoR. In a later analysis, hypergeometric tests were used to score TCR-TCR, TCR-HLA and TCR-CMV co-occurrence, with a repertoire-size bias correction applied to TCR pairs. A later analysis estimated false discovery rates by permuting HLA or CMV assignments 20 times. In a later analysis, co-occurring TCRs were grouped using DBSCAN, and TCRdist sequence similarity was added for clustering within HLA-allele-positive subsets. Repertoires with fewer than 30,000 or more than 120,000 public chains were left out of co-occurrence clustering, as were four to six repertoires with anomalous nucleotide sharing. TCRdb stores this immuneACCESS table with in-frame sequences only. Part of the clones is absent; in the studies checked, under half of the shortfall reflects unresolved V genes, and no reason is known for the rest. V and J calls and clone size follow that table, whereas D and trimming were derived from the DNA. The sample contains approximately 200,000 clones, under 80% of them found a single time. The ten top clones hold about 4.8% of the sample.

In this chain, TRBV5-6 is recombined with TRBJ2-7; 8 of the junction bases match TRBD2. What was sequenced was PBMCs. This receptor was obtained from a man aged 30 to 39 in good health and CMV-seropositive. The nucleotide sequence reads as follows: TGTGCCAGCAGCTCGGGACTAGTCACCGAGCAGTACTTC. Its translation reads: CASSSGLVTEQYF.